This TCR beta chain was sequenced during a study of OX40 agonist ivuxolimab in advanced cancers. Study information: The diagnoses of dose-escalation patients were hepatocellular carcinoma, melanoma, renal cell or head and neck cancer. Broader study findings: More expanded clones were seen, on average, in CD8+ T cells than in CD4+. Partial responders at 0.1-3.0 mg/kg showed near-lowest clonal expansion.

The protocol was immunoSEQ multiplex PCR, while the TCRdb copy is restricted to in-frame clones and leaves out a portion. Of around 63,000 clones in the sample, approximately 90% were seen once. As concerns this clone: Its antigen is currently unknown.

The trim removed 3 bases at V and 0 bases at J, leaving 3 bases unmatched. CDR1 and CDR2 from the germline V gene are SGHRS and YFSETQ. The CDR3 spans 16 residues. Sampling times: baseline, cycle 4 day 1, cycle 7 day 1. The gene calls are TRBV5-1 and TRBJ1-6, with 7 bases that match TRBD1. The sequencing used CD4+ or CD8+ T cells sorted from blood, collected in a trial of the OX40 agonist ivuxolimab. This TCR was recovered from an adult with an advanced solid tumor such as melanoma, head and neck, liver or kidney cancer. CDR3 coding DNA: TGCGCCAGCAGCTCACAGGGGAGCTCCTATAATTCACCCCTCCACTTT. The encoded protein is CASSSQGSSYNSPLHF. Combining the CDR3 with reference TRBV5-1 and TRBJ1-6 gives the whole variable domain KAGVTQTPRYLIKTRGQQVTLSCSPISGHRSVSWYQQTPGQGLQFLFEYFSETQRNKGNFPGRFSGRQFSNSRSEMNVSTLELGDSALYLCASSSQGSSYNSPLHFGNGTRLTVT.